The subject of this entry is one T cell receptor beta chain. The clone's antigen remains unknown. No clone much larger than this one lies a single base away; base qualities are absent. In this study, sorted CD4+ and CD8+ T cells from the blood of healthy subjects and of severe aplastic anemia patients had their TCR repertoires deep-sequenced. Ficoll-Paque density gradient centrifugation was used to isolate peripheral blood mononuclear cells. Before DNA was extracted, CD4+ and CD8+ T cells were sorted using either FACS or magnetic beads. This sample was taken from a study of CD8+CD57+ T cells in acquired aplastic anemia (dated by TCRdb to the late 2010s). At the level of the whole study: On average, sorted CD4+ and CD8+ cells yielded about 3 ug of extracted DNA, with a range of about 0.17 to 27.4 ug. Healthy donor samples averaged approximately 10 million reads for CD4+ and around 12 million for CD8+ cells. The research as a whole found: Approximately 31 CD8+ CDR3 sequences were found in both patients and controls but appeared to be highly expressed in patients and within the immunodominant clones of the patients. No significant difference in CD8+ Simpson's diversity was found between patients and healthy controls (P=0.060).

TCR beta VDJ combination and CDR3 sequence profiling used genomic DNA as the template. An Illumina HiSeq 2000 was used for TCR repertoire sequencing. As for how the authors treated the data: Repertoire assessment relied on Simpson's diversity index, CDR3 size and DJ length profiles, and TRBV/TRBJ rearrangement plots. The most abundant DNA sequence in the deep sequencing data was taken as the immunodominant clone. CDR3 amino acid sequences were checked for sharing between subjects and were compared against published repertoires and the VDJdb database. TCRdb trimmed public reads at Q25 via fastp, called clones via MiXCR and kept in-frame beta chains. For every CDR3 protein sequence, its rows merge into one entry that carries the most common genes and DNA. TCRdb's processing, not the authors' own work, is the source of the V and J calls. For this sample the table gives about 130,000 distinct CDR3 sequences, of which 48% were detected only once. Together, the top ten hold around 2.5% of the sample.

Inclusive of the bounding cysteine and phenylalanine, the CDR3 is 14 residues long. Only CDR3 DNA is held: 42 bases, read in frame from base 1. CDR1 ENHRY and CDR2 SYGVKD were looked up in the germline V gene. V is trimmed back by 6 bases and J by 3 bases, and the junction contains 6 bases that no gene match accounts for. The source of this sequence is a human donor in good health, serving as a control. The sequenced sample consisted of sorted CD4+, CD8+, or CD8+CD57+ T cells (not recorded which) from PBMCs. The chain was built from TRBV10-3 and TRBJ2-7; TRBD1 matches 9 bases in the middle. In nucleotides, the sequence is TGTGCCATCAGCGACGGGACAGGGCGCTACGAGCAGTACTTC. Its translation is CAISDGTGRYEQYF.